The clone carrying this TCR beta chain was counted between two and nine times. The data were produced by immunoSEQ multiplex PCR, yet TCRdb's version contains in-frame clones alone and is incomplete. The data contain about 260,000 clones, approximately 90% of them singletons. This record belongs to a study of blood T cell repertoires in COVID-19. Recruitment covered about two dozen US areas and drew participants whose ages spanned roughly 18 to 100 years. The sample was PBMCs or T cells enriched from blood (not recorded which). The clonotype was recovered from a man over 45 who had been exposed to COVID-19.

DNA of the CDR3: TGTGCCAGCAGCCCCGGGCCGGGGGACTCCTACGAGCAGTACTTC. Its protein is CASSPGPGDSYEQYF. The V gene is TRBV11-3, the J gene TRBJ2-7; D possibly corresponds to TRBD2 (6 bases). Trimming took 5 bases from V and 0 from J, leaving 14 bases between them. This CDR3 region has 15 residues. Germline V CDR1 and CDR2: SGHNT, YENEEA.